These 8 T cell receptor beta chains share one sample of origin, sequenced in a study of cytomegalovirus exposure and HLA in healthy donors. PCR employed 60 Vbeta and 13 Jbeta primers. Generated by immunoSEQ multiplex PCR, the TCRdb table keeps only in-frame clones and is missing some. The sample lists 150,000 to 200,000 clones; about 80% were seen once. The sample comprised PBMCs. These receptors were taken from a man aged 35 to 55 in good health and CMV-seronegative.

In the case of this clone: The junction differs from germline at one of its ends, possibly a read error. The chain links TRBV7-7 to TRBJ2-7; D not certain. There are 15 residues in the CDR3. The germline V gene encodes CDR1 SSHAT and CDR2 FNYEAQ (reference sequence). The CDR3 reads CASSLRGGGSYEQYF. In DNA form, the CDR3 reads TGTGCTAGCAGCCTTCGTGGCGGCGGCTCCTACGAGCAGTACTTC.

In this sample, this clone turned up a few times. The chain couples TRBV5-4 to TRBJ2-3; 9 bases are a match to TRBD1. V shed 4 bases, J shed 4 bases, and the junction held 10 bases outside the gene matches. CDR1 and CDR2 from the germline V gene are SGHNT and YYREEE (reference sequence). There are 16 residues in the CDR3. The CDR3 DNA sequence: TGTGCCAGCAGCGGCGGGACAGGGTGGTTAGCAGATACGCAGTATTTT. It is translated as CASSGGTGWLADTQYF.

This clone was observed a few times. The V call is TRBV4-2, the J call TRBJ2-5; D may be TRBD1 (6 bases). Germline-derived CDR1 and CDR2 are LGHNA and YNFKEQ. The CDR3 totals 14 residues. Trimming pared 6 bases from V and 5 bases from J, leaving 16 bases between. CDR3 sequence: CASSRDIYDETQYF. The CDR3 DNA is TGTGCCAGCAGTCGGGACATATATGACGAGACCCAGTACTTC.

The chain uses TRBV4-1 and TRBJ1-5; D is perhaps TRBD1 (6 bases). The CDR3 is 16 amino acids. Trimming removed 0 bases from V and 6 bases from J, with 15 bases in between. The V gene's germline CDR1 is MGHRA and CDR2 YSYEKL. The CDR3 bases are TGCGCCAGCAGCCAAGATGCAGGGGCAAGTCGTCAGCCCCAGCATTTT. It encodes CASSQDAGASRQPQHF.

The V gene is TRBV7-9, the J gene TRBJ1-1; 8 bases are shared with TRBD1. Germline V lookup: CDR1 SEHNR, CDR2 FQNEAQ (reference sequence). The V and J ends lost 4 bases and 8 bases, in that order; junction bases with no gene match: 3. The CDR3 totals 12 residues. The CDR3 nucleotides are TGTGCCAGCAGCTACGGGACAGGAGAAGCTTTCTTT. Protein sequence: CASSYGTGEAFF.

This clone was recorded only once. The chain joins TRBV19 to TRBJ1-4; D might be TRBD1 (6 bases). Trimming took off 2 bases at V and 2 bases at J, with 9 bases between the two ends. CDR1 and CDR2 from the germline V gene are LNHDA and SQIVND (reference sequence). This CDR3 is 15 amino acids long. This CDR3 reads CASSIRGITNEKLFF. As DNA, the CDR3 is TGTGCCAGTAGTATAAGGGGGATTACTAATGAAAAACTGTTTTTT. Looking up the rest from reference TRBV19 and TRBJ1-4 gives the full variable domain: DGGITQSPKYLFRKEGQNVTLSCEQNLNHDAMYWYRQDPGQGLRLIYYSQIVNDFQKGDIAEGYSVSREKKESFPLTVTSAQKNPTAFYLCASSIRGITNEKLFFGSGTQLSVL.

The genes are TRBV9 and TRBJ2-3, with D tentatively TRBD2 (6 bases). The CDR3 has 16 amino acids. The germline V and J ends were trimmed by 0 bases and 2 bases, with 13 bases remaining between them. Germline CDR1 is SGDLS and CDR2 is YYNGEE. The CDR3 coding sequence is TGTGCCAGCAGCGTAGGTCCGGGGGAAACCACAGATACGCAGTATTTT. Its protein product is CASSVGPGETTDTQYF.

This sequence joins TRBV6-1 and TRBJ2-5; TRBD2 matches 10 bases. V lost 10 bases, J lost 5 bases, and 10 bases stayed unmatched. Germline CDR1 reads MNHNS; CDR2 reads SASEGT. The CDR3 covers 14 residues. The CDR3 region is CATKSGGAGETQYF. CDR3 nucleotide sequence: TGTGCCACCAAGAGCGGGGGGGCCGGGGAGACCCAGTACTTC.